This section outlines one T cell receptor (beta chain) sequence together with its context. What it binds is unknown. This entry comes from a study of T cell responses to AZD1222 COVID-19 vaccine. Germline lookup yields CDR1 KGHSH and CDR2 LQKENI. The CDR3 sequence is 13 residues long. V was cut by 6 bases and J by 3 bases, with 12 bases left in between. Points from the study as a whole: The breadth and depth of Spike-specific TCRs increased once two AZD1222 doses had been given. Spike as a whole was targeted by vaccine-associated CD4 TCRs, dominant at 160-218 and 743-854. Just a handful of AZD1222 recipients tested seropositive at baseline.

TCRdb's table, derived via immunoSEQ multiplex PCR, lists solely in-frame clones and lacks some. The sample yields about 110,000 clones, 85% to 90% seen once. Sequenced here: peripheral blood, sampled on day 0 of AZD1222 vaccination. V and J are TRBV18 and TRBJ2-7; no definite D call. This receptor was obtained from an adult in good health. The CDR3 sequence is CASSPALVYEQYF. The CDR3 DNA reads TGTGCCAGCTCCCCCGCCCTCGTCTACGAGCAGTACTTC.